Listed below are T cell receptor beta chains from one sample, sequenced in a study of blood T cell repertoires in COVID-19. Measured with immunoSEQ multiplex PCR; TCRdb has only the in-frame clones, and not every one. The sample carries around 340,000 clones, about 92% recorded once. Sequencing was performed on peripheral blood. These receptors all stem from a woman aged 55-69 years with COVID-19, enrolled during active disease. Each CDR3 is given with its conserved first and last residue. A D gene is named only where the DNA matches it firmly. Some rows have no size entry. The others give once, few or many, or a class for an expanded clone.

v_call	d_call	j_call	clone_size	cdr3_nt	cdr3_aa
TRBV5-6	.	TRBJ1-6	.	TGTGCCAGCAGCTTAGGACAAAGAAGTTATAATTCACCCCTCCACTTT	CASSLGQRSYNSPLHF
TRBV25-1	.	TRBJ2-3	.	TGTGCCAGCAGCGAATCCCCCGGGCACGGGAACGCAGATACGCAGTATTTT	CASSESPGHGNADTQYF
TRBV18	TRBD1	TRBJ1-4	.	TGTGCCAGCTCACCCCCGGACAGGGTTAATGAAAAACTGTTTTTT	CASSPPDRVNEKLFF
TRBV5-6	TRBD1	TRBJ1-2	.	TGTGCCAGTACGCAGGGGGCGGGGTATGGCTACACCTTC	CASTQGAGYGYTF
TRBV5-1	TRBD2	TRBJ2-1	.	TGCGCCACTTCAAAACTAGCGGTATCGAACAATGAGCAGTTCTTC	CATSKLAVSNNEQFF
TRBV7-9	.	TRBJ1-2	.	TGTGCCAGCAGCCTCAGACAGGTTAACTATGGCTACACCTTC	CASSLRQVNYGYTF
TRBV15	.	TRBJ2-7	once	TGTGCCACCAGCAGGGCGGGACCGACCCTAGACGAGCAGTACTTC	CATSRAGPTLDEQYF
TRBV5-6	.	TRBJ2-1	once	TGTGCCAGCAGCTTGCCCCTAGCGAGCTCCTACAATGAGCAGTTCTTC	CASSLPLASSYNEQFF
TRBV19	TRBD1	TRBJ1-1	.	TGTGCCAGTAGTATTCTCCGGGACAGGGCCACTGAAGCTTTCTTT	CASSILRDRATEAFF
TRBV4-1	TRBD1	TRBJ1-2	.	TGCGCCAGCAGCCCCCGGGACAGCTATGGCTACACCTTC	CASSPRDSYGYTF
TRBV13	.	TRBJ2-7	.	TGTGCCAGCAGCGCACCGGGAACCATCTACGAGCAGTACTTC	CASSAPGTIYEQYF
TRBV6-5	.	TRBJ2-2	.	TGTGCCAGCAGGAGACAGTTGGGGAACACCGGGGAGCTGTTTTTT	CASRRQLGNTGELFF
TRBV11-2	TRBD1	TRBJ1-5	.	TGTGCCAGCAGCTTAGGGTTGGGACAGGGATCCAATCAGCCCCAGCATTTT	CASSLGLGQGSNQPQHF
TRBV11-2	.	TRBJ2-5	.	TGTGCCAGCAGCTCCCCCCGGACTAAAGAGACCCAGTACTTC	CASSSPRTKETQYF
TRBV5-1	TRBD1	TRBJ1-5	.	TGCGCCAGCAGCTTAGGGACAGGGGCGCCGGGTCAGCCCCAGCATTTT	CASSLGTGAPGQPQHF
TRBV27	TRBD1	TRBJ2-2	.	TGTGCCAGCAGTTTTTTGGACAGGTCCACCGGGGAGCTGTTTTTT	CASSFLDRSTGELFF
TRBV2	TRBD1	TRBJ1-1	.	TGTGCCAGCCAACAGGGGCCTGAAGCTTTCTTT	CASQQGPEAFF
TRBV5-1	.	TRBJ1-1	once	TGCGCCAGCAGCACCCTCAGGGCAGGCCACACTGAAGCTTTCTTT	CASSTLRAGHTEAFF
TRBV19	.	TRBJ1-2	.	TGTGCCAGTAGTATCGGATCTGCAGGGCCGATCTATGGCTACACCTTC	CASSIGSAGPIYGYTF
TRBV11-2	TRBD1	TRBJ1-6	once	TGTGCCAGCAGCTTATTAACCGGGACAGGACGTTCACCCCTCCACTTT	CASSLLTGTGRSPLHF